A selection of T cell receptor beta chains follows, all from one sample in a study of blood T cell repertoires in COVID-19. Data came from immunoSEQ multiplex PCR; TCRdb stores just in-frame clones and leaves some out. The table records 250,000 or so clones, around three quarters of them present only once. Sequenced: peripheral blood. Receptors were obtained from a woman older than 75 with acute or convalescent COVID-19. CDR3s include the opening cysteine and the closing phenylalanine or tryptophan. The D gene is left open where the match is weak. Expanded clones are given a class, and other clones once, few, many or no size at all.

abundance	v_gene	j_gene	d_gene	CDR3nt	CDR3aa
-	TRBV6-6	TRBJ2-4	TRBD1	TGTGCCAGCAGTCCCCGAGGACAGGCAGTAGCCAAAAACATTCAGTACTTC	CASSPRGQAVAKNIQYF
-	TRBV28	TRBJ1-2	TRBD1	TGTGCCAGCAGTCTAGGCCGGGACAGGGCCTCTGGCTACACCTTC	CASSLGRDRASGYTF
-	TRBV6-2/TRBV6-3	TRBJ2-7	TRBD1	TGTGCCAGCAGTAAAAATACCGGGACAGGGGAAGTCCACGAGCAGTACTTC	CASSKNTGTGEVHEQYF
-	TRBV7-2	TRBJ1-3	-	TGTGCCAGCAGTAAGACTGTCCCGAGCTCTGGAAACACCATATATTTT	CASSKTVPSSGNTIYF
-	TRBV11-2	TRBJ2-3	TRBD2	TGTGCCAGCAGCTTACTTTCTGGGACTAGCGGGAGCGTACAGAATACGCAGTATTTT	CASSLLSGTSGSVQNTQYF
-	TRBV29-1	TRBJ2-1	TRBD1	TGCAGCGTAGTCTCCTACAGGGGGCAAAATGAGCAGTTCTTC	CSVVSYRGQNEQFF
-	TRBV5-4	TRBJ1-2	TRBD1	TGTGCCAGCAGCTTGGGGACAGGGTCAGGGGGAGGCTACACCTTC	CASSLGTGSGGGYTF
-	TRBV9	TRBJ2-3	TRBD1	TGTGCCAGCAGCCGGGACAGCCACACAGATACGCAGTATTTT	CASSRDSHTDTQYF
few	TRBV19	TRBJ1-2	-	TGTGCCAGTAGTAACAGCTGGAACTATGGCTACACCTTC	CASSNSWNYGYTF
-	TRBV19	TRBJ1-5	-	TGTGCCAGTAGAACTTCCACAGGCAGCAATCAGCCCCAGCATTTT	CASRTSTGSNQPQHF
-	TRBV7-2	TRBJ2-1	-	TGTGCCAGCAGCTTAGCGCTGGGGGGATTCAATGAGCAGTTCTTC	CASSLALGGFNEQFF
-	TRBV18	TRBJ2-1	-	TGTGCCAGCTCACCACCGAGGGTAATGGGGAATGAGCAGTTCTTC	CASSPPRVMGNEQFF
-	TRBV19	TRBJ2-3	-	TGTGCCAGTACCGATAGCGGAATACGCACAGATACGCAGTATTTT	CASTDSGIRTDTQYF
many	TRBV19	TRBJ1-1	-	TGTGCCAGTAGTATGTCAGGGTCCTTGAACACTGAAGCTTTCTTT	CASSMSGSLNTEAFF
-	TRBV6-5	TRBJ1-2	-	TGTGCCAGCAGAGCGGACAGAGCTAACTATGGCTACACCTTC	CASRADRANYGYTF
-	TRBV19	TRBJ2-1	-	TGTGCCAGTAGTCCGTCCGGGACTGGCTACAATGAGCAGTTCTTC	CASSPSGTGYNEQFF
-	TRBV12-3/TRBV12-4	TRBJ1-2	-	TGTGCCAGCAGTTTGTGGGGGGACTATGGCTACACCTTC	CASSLWGDYGYTF
-	TRBV4-2	TRBJ1-6	-	TGTGCCAGCAGCCAAGAAAGGGGGACCCTCCACTTT	CASSQERGTLHF
-	TRBV28	TRBJ2-1	-	TGTGCCAGCGGACATGGGCCCTATGGTGAGCAGTTCTTC	CASGHGPYGEQFF
-	TRBV10-1	TRBJ2-1	-	TGCGCCAGCAGCGACGGGAGTCTTGGCTCCTACAATGAGCAGTTCTTC	CASSDGSLGSYNEQFF
few	TRBV6-5	TRBJ2-7	TRBD2	TGTGCCAGCAGCCTAACTAGCGGAACCTACGAGCAGTACTTC	CASSLTSGTYEQYF
-	TRBV6-4	TRBJ2-5	TRBD2	TGTGCCAGCACCCCCCTACGGGGGGGCTGGGAGACCCAGTACTTC	CASTPLRGGWETQYF
-	TRBV5-4	TRBJ1-6	-	TGTGCCAGCAGCTTGGATAGTCTATATAATTCACCCCTCCACTTT	CASSLDSLYNSPLHF
-	TRBV3-1/TRBV3-2	TRBJ2-5	TRBD2	TGTGCCAGCTCCCCTCCCCCAGCGGGGAAACAAGAGACCCAGTACTTC	CASSPPPAGKQETQYF
-	TRBV18	TRBJ1-4	TRBD1	TGTGCCAGCTCACCACTGGGGACAGGGGTAGGCGAAAAACTGTTTTTT	CASSPLGTGVGEKLFF
-	TRBV29-1	TRBJ1-1	-	TGCAGCGTTGTAGGGGGTACTGAAGCTTTCTTT	CSVVGGTEAFF
-	TRBV7-6	TRBJ2-3	-	TGTGCCAGCAGCCCCCGACTGGGCGGGAAAGGTGGAGATACGCAGTATTTT	CASSPRLGGKGGDTQYF
-	TRBV24-1	TRBJ2-1	-	TGTGCCACCAATCGACTCCCGCCGCAGTTCTTC	CATNRLPPQFF
few	TRBV3-1/TRBV3-2	TRBJ2-2	-	TGTGCCAGCAGCCAAGGCCAGCGGGACACCGGGGAGCTGTTTTTT	CASSQGQRDTGELFF
-	TRBV4-3	TRBJ2-3	-	TGCGCCAGCAGCCAAGATCGGAGGGCCACTAGCACAGATACGCAGTATTTT	CASSQDRRATSTDTQYF
-	TRBV11-3	TRBJ2-1	TRBD1	TGTGCCAGCAGCTTGACAGGGGTTATGAATGAGCAGTTCTTC	CASSLTGVMNEQFF
-	TRBV10-3	TRBJ2-7	-	TGTGCCATCAGTGAGTCCAATACAAAGACAGGGGAGGGCTACGAGCAGTACTTC	CAISESNTKTGEGYEQYF
-	TRBV2	TRBJ2-5	-	TGTGCCAGCAGTGACACCCCGGGGGTGGGGGAGACCCAGTACTTC	CASSDTPGVGETQYF
-	TRBV14	TRBJ1-3	-	TGTGCCAGCAGCCAAGAGCGCTCCCCTGGAAACACCATATATTTT	CASSQERSPGNTIYF
-	TRBV30	TRBJ1-1	-	TGTGCCTTTCGGACAGTTCCTATGAACACTGAAGCTTTCTTT	CAFRTVPMNTEAFF
-	TRBV27	TRBJ1-1	TRBD1	TGTGCCAGCAGTTCCTGGACAGGGCGGACTGAAGCTTTCTTT	CASSSWTGRTEAFF
once	TRBV19	TRBJ1-2	-	TGTGCCAGTAGTACCCAAGGAAGAGGCGTAGATGGCTACACCTTC	CASSTQGRGVDGYTF
-	TRBV7-9	TRBJ2-1	TRBD2	TGTGCCAGCAGCTTATACCCCCGACTAGCGGGGGGCTACAATGAGCAGTTCTTC	CASSLYPRLAGGYNEQFF
-	TRBV5-5	TRBJ2-5	TRBD2	TGTGCCAGCAGCCAAGCGTTACTAGCGGGCCAAGAGACCCAGTACTTC	CASSQALLAGQETQYF
once	TRBV5-1	TRBJ1-2	-	TGCGCCAGCAGCCCCGAACCGACAGCGATCTATGGCTACACCTTC	CASSPEPTAIYGYTF
-	TRBV27	TRBJ1-5	-	TGTGCCAGCAGGCTCCGGACAAGCCTCAATCAGCCCCAGCATTTT	CASRLRTSLNQPQHF
-	TRBV9	TRBJ2-3	TRBD1	TGTGCCAGCAGCGTAGTGGGACAGGGGATGGATACGCAGTATTTT	CASSVVGQGMDTQYF
-	TRBV5-1	TRBJ1-3	-	TGCGCGAGCCAAAAGACAGGAGGATCCGCTGGAAACACCATATATTTT	CASQKTGGSAGNTIYF
few	TRBV14	TRBJ2-7	-	TGTGCCAGCAGCCTGGACTATGTTTACGAGCAGTACTTC	CASSLDYVYEQYF
-	TRBV11-1	TRBJ2-7	-	TGTGCCAGCAGCTTAACCAGGGTGGGGGAGCAGTACTTC	CASSLTRVGEQYF
-	TRBV5-6	TRBJ2-7	TRBD2	TGTGCCAGCAGCCCGGGGACTAGCGGGAGGGTTTACGAGCAGTACTTC	CASSPGTSGRVYEQYF
-	TRBV6-1	TRBJ2-3	TRBD2	TGTGCCAGCAGTGACCGGGAGGGCATGACAGATACGCAGTATTTT	CASSDREGMTDTQYF
-	TRBV3-1/TRBV3-2	TRBJ1-1	-	TGTGCCAGCAGCGCACGACAGTCAACCGGGGAAGCTTTCTTT	CASSARQSTGEAFF
-	TRBV2	TRBJ1-6	TRBD1	TGTGCCAGCAGTGACCGGGACAGACGTTCCTTT	CASSDRDRRSF
-	TRBV11-3	TRBJ2-3	TRBD2	TGTGCCAGCAGCTTTTACGCGGGAGGGCCTTGTAATACGCAGTATTTT	CASSFYAGGPCNTQYF
-	TRBV5-6	TRBJ1-2	TRBD1	TGTGCCAGTACCTACCAACAGGGGTATGGCTACACCTTC	CASTYQQGYGYTF
-	TRBV6-5	TRBJ1-2	-	TGTGCCAGCAGTCCTTTAGATTCAGGGGCTGGCTACACCTTC	CASSPLDSGAGYTF
-	TRBV6-6	TRBJ1-5	-	TGTGCCAGCAGTTACGGAGGGGAAAATCAGCCCCAGCATTTT	CASSYGGENQPQHF
-	TRBV7-8	TRBJ1-4	TRBD1	TGTGCCAGCAGCTCTCGACAGGGCCCGAATGAAAAACTGTTTTTT	CASSSRQGPNEKLFF